These T cell receptor beta chains were read from a single sample in a study of T cell changes during pregnancy in multiple sclerosis. The repertoire was sequenced with immunoSEQ multiplex PCR; TCRdb's copy has only in-frame clones and lacks some. The repertoire has some 41,000 clones, 90% of them found once; the top ten carry more than 8.5%. Material: CD8+ T cells from peripheral blood mononuclear cells, obtained in the first trimester of pregnancy. The receptors derive from a female donor with multiple sclerosis, enrolled in a pregnancy study. Both conserved end residues are part of each CDR3. A D gene is named only where the DNA matches it firmly. Size is omitted from some rows. Given values are once, few, many or a class for expanded clones.

j_call	clone_size	d_call	v_call	cdr3_nt	cdr3_aa
TRBJ2-6	once	TRBD1	TRBV27	TGTGCCAGCAGTTCTTCCGGGACAGGGGGCTCTGGGGCCAACGTCCTGACTTTC	CASSSSGTGGSGANVLTF
TRBJ2-7	NA	NA	TRBV7-2	TGTGCCAGCAGCTTATACGGCTACGAGCAGTACTTC	CASSLYGYEQYF
TRBJ2-7	NA	NA	TRBV21-1	TGTGCCAGCAGCAGGGACAGAACCTACGAGCAGTACTTC	CASSRDRTYEQYF
TRBJ1-1	NA	TRBD1	TRBV7-9	TGTGCCAGCAGCTTAGAAGGGACAGGGAACACTGAAGCTTTCTTT	CASSLEGTGNTEAFF
TRBJ1-2	NA	NA	TRBV30	TGTGCCTGGAGTCAGGGGTCGGGGCGCGAGTATGGCTACACCTTC	CAWSQGSGREYGYTF
TRBJ1-1	NA	NA	TRBV7-8	TGTGCCAGCAGCTTACGTCGGACGGGCGGGGGGAACACTGAAGCTTTCTTT	CASSLRRTGGGNTEAFF
TRBJ1-4	NA	NA	TRBV7-7	TGTGCCAGCAGCCCCAATAATGAAAAACTGTTTTTT	CASSPNNEKLFF
TRBJ2-1	NA	NA	TRBV4-3	TGCGCCAGCAGCCAAGAAATAGGGGGGGTACCTAACTCCTACAATGAGCAGTTCTTC	CASSQEIGGVPNSYNEQFF
TRBJ2-7	NA	NA	TRBV19	TGTGCCAGTAGTATTGGGGCGGTCTACGAGCAGTACTTC	CASSIGAVYEQYF
TRBJ2-7	once	NA	TRBV5-5	TGTGCCAGCAGCTTGGGAGACTTCTACGAGCAGTACTTC	CASSLGDFYEQYF
TRBJ1-6	NA	TRBD1	TRBV7-3	TGTGCCAGCAGCTTAGGGGACAGCAATTCACCCCTCCACTTT	CASSLGDSNSPLHF
TRBJ1-2	NA	NA	TRBV29-1	TGCAGCGTTGATCCGGGGTTCGGCTACACCTTC	CSVDPGFGYTF
TRBJ2-5	NA	TRBD1	TRBV6-6	TGTGCCAGCTCACAGGGGGTGGGAGAGACCCAGTACTTC	CASSQGVGETQYF
TRBJ2-7	NA	NA	TRBV27	TGTGCCAGCAGTTTAATAGCCGTAGGAGGTGGAACCTACGAGCAGTACTTC	CASSLIAVGGGTYEQYF
TRBJ2-7	NA	NA	TRBV19	TGTGCCAGTAGTATAGGGACAGCCGTTACCTACGAGCAGTACTTC	CASSIGTAVTYEQYF
TRBJ2-1	NA	TRBD2	TRBV6-5	TGTGCCAGCAAGTGGACTAGCGGGAACACGGTTGAGCAGTTCTTC	CASKWTSGNTVEQFF
TRBJ1-5	NA	NA	TRBV10-3	TGTGCCATCAGTGAGTCGACTTTTTGGGAGCAGGGGCAGCCCCAGCATTTT	CAISESTFWEQGQPQHF
TRBJ2-5	NA	NA	TRBV7-6	TGTGCCAGCAGCCTAGGGGGGGGCCGGGAGACCCAGTACTTC	CASSLGGGRETQYF
TRBJ2-7	NA	TRBD2	TRBV13	TGTGCCAGCAGCCGTGGGACTAGCGGAGAGCAGTACTTC	CASSRGTSGEQYF
TRBJ2-7	NA	NA	TRBV7-2	TGTGCCAGCAGCTTGCAGGGGTTCAGCTACGAGCAGTACTTC	CASSLQGFSYEQYF
TRBJ1-2	NA	TRBD1	TRBV7-8	TGTGCCAGCAGCGCCCGACAGGGGGCGTTTTGGTTGAGGGGCTACACCTTC	CASSARQGAFWLRGYTF
TRBJ2-3	NA	NA	TRBV5-1	TGCGCCAGCCTATCGGGGGGCCGGTGGTATTTT	CASLSGGRWYF
TRBJ2-1	NA	TRBD1	TRBV5-4	TGTGCCAGCAGCTCCGGGACAGGGTGGATCAATGAGCAGTTCTTC	CASSSGTGWINEQFF
TRBJ2-7	NA	NA	TRBV30	TGTGCCTGGAGACTAGCAAGTTACGAGCAGTACTTC	CAWRLASYEQYF
TRBJ2-1	NA	NA	TRBV30	TGTGCCTGGAGTGTACTAGCCGAATACAATGAGCAGTTCTTC	CAWSVLAEYNEQFF
TRBJ1-2	once	TRBD1	TRBV7-9	TGTGCCAGCAGCTTAGGAGTGTTTGGACAGGGAGAGGGTGGCTACACCTTC	CASSLGVFGQGEGGYTF
TRBJ2-2	NA	NA	TRBV6-1	TGTGCCAGCAGTCGAAAAACAGGGTCCACCGGGGAGCTGTTTTTT	CASSRKTGSTGELFF
TRBJ2-1	NA	TRBD2	TRBV12-5	TGTGCTAGTGGTTTGTCCCCGGTCGGGAGGGAGCAGTTCTTC	CASGLSPVGREQFF
TRBJ2-5	NA	NA	TRBV6-5	TGTGCCAGCAGTTGGGGACATTCGGAGACCCAGTACTTC	CASSWGHSETQYF
TRBJ1-3	NA	NA	TRBV5-1	TGCGCCAGCAGCTCTGGACGGGACTCTGGAAACACCATATATTTT	CASSSGRDSGNTIYF
TRBJ2-7	NA	TRBD2	TRBV7-8	TGTGCCAGCCAACCTTCCGGGACTAATTACGAGCAGTACTTC	CASQPSGTNYEQYF
TRBJ2-7	NA	NA	TRBV2	TGTGCCAGCAGGGATACCACCGGGTACGAGCAGTACTTC	CASRDTTGYEQYF
TRBJ1-1	NA	TRBD1	TRBV27	TGTGCCAGCAGTGACGACAGGGTAGGTTTTGGGACTGAAGCTTTCTTT	CASSDDRVGFGTEAFF
TRBJ1-5	medium-sized	TRBD1	TRBV7-6	TGTGCCAGCAGTACAGGGGGGTTCGAGCCCCAGCATTTT	CASSTGGFEPQHF
TRBJ2-1	once	TRBD2	TRBV19	TGTGCCAGCGGGGCAAGCGGGGGTGGTTACAATGAGCAGTTCTTC	CASGASGGGYNEQFF
TRBJ2-3	NA	TRBD2	TRBV7-6	TGTGCCAGCAGCTACCTAGCGGGAGCCACAGATACGCAGTATTTT	CASSYLAGATDTQYF
TRBJ1-2	NA	TRBD1	TRBV5-4	TGTGCCAGCAGCACGACCACCGGGACAGCCTTATATGGCTACACCTTC	CASSTTTGTALYGYTF
TRBJ2-1	NA	TRBD2	TRBV5-1	TGCGCCAGCAGTTCTGTAACTAGCGGGACCTACAATGAGCAGTTCTTC	CASSSVTSGTYNEQFF
TRBJ2-5	NA	TRBD1	TRBV5-4	TGTGCCAGCAGCACACAGGGGGCGCGGGAAGAGACCCAGTACTTC	CASSTQGAREETQYF
TRBJ2-7	NA	TRBD1	TRBV4-1	TGCGCCAGCAGCCAGAACTTCGGGACAGGAGCCTACGAGCAGTACTTC	CASSQNFGTGAYEQYF
TRBJ1-5	NA	TRBD1	TRBV4-1	TGCGCCAGCAGCCTTTTTGGAGGGACAGTTAGCAATCAGCCCCAGCATTTT	CASSLFGGTVSNQPQHF